This section outlines one T cell receptor beta chain sequence together with its context. In this sample, this clone turned up once. Which antigen it targets is not known. The input lacks base qualities; no much larger clone sits a single base away. The record originates from a study of T cell changes during pregnancy in multiple sclerosis (dated by TCRdb to between 2019 and 2020). For context, the study as a whole: The study examined how the T cell repertoire changed over the course of pregnancy in women with multiple sclerosis.

From the germline V gene, CDR1 is SGDLS and CDR2 is YYNGEE. Relative to germline, V is 0 bases shorter and J is 8 bases shorter, with 11 bases between their ends. The CDR3 spans 14 residues, from the cysteine through the phenylalanine. Only CDR3 DNA remains: 42 bases, in frame from the first base. Library preparation used the immunoSEQ multiplex PCR assay. Imported from immuneACCESS, the table was reduced by TCRdb to in-frame sequences with V and J called. These copies leave out some clones; in studies compared against another copy, an unresolved V gene accounts for under half, and the cause of the remainder is not known. The sample table holds about 36,000 clones, of which 75% to 95% were seen once. Around 0.5% of the sample belongs to the ten largest clones.

The sample in question was CD4+ T cells from peripheral blood mononuclear cells, obtained in the second trimester of pregnancy. This sequence originates from a female donor in good health, enrolled as a control in a pregnancy study. The receptor chain draws on TRBV9 and TRBJ2-2, with a weak D call of TRBD1 (6 bases match). The base sequence is TGTGCCAGCAGCGTAGACAGGGTGTCTGGGGAGCTGTTTTTT. It codes for CASSVDRVSGELFF.